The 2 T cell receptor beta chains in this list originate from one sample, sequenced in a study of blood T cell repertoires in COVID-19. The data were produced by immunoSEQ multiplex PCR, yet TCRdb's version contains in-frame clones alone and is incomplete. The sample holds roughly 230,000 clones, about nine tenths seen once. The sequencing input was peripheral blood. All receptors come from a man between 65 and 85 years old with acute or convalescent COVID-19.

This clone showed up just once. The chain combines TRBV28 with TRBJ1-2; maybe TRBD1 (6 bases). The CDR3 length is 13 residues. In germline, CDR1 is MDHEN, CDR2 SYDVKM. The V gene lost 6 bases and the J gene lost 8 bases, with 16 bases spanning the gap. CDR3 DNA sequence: TGTGCCAGCAGCTGGGGGCTCAGGGGAGGCTACACCTTC. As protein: CASSWGLRGGYTF.

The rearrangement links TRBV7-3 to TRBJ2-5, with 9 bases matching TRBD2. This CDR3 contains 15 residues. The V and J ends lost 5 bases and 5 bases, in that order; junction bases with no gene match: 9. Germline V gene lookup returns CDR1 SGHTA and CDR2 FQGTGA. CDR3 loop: CASSLSGLAGETQYF. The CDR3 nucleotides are TGTGCCAGCAGCCTGAGCGGGCTAGCGGGGGAGACCCAGTACTTC.